This T cell receptor beta chain is drawn from a study of cytomegalovirus exposure and HLA in healthy donors. PCR primers comprised 60 Vbeta and 13 Jbeta primers. TCRdb's copy holds only in-frame clones and misses some; the assay was immunoSEQ multiplex PCR. The sample has about 210,000 clones; over 75% are singletons. What was sequenced was PBMCs. This sequence was found in a woman in her fifties or sixties in good health and CMV-seropositive.

The CDR3, as DNA: TGTGCCAGCAGCTCCGGGACAGGGGGGCGGCGCAATCAGCCCCAGCATTTT. The encoded protein is CASSSGTGGRRNQPQHF. V usage is TRBV5-6 and J usage is TRBJ1-5, with TRBD1 identical over 11 bases. Trimming removed 3 bases from V and 2 bases from J; junction bases left unmatched: 7. The germline CDR1 and CDR2 sequences are SGHDT and YYEEEE. The CDR3 runs 17 residues.